This T cell receptor (beta chain) was recorded in a study of Ad26.COV2.S vaccination and SARS-CoV-2 variants. Across the study: Dosing was one shot or two shots 56 days apart. General study results and limits: Similar non-spike TCR breadth was seen in vaccine and placebo recipients.

Details on this clone: The antigen remains unidentified.

Treatment defined: roughly 19 received Ad26.COV2.S at low or high dose, single or two shots; about 5 received placebo; per-sample allocation not given. Samples analyzed were those drawn on day 63 after the first vaccine or placebo injection. CDR3 size: 14 residues. V was cut by 5 bases and J by 15 bases, with 23 bases left in between. Germline CDR1 reads MDHEN; CDR2 reads SYDVKM. This table comes from immunoSEQ multiplex PCR, and its TCRdb copy is limited to in-frame clones, with some not included. Of 440,000 or so clones in the sample, 90% were seen once. This sample comprised peripheral blood, obtained in a trial of Ad26.COV2.S vaccine versus placebo. V usage is TRBV28 and J usage is TRBJ2-1; the D call may be TRBD1 or TRBD2 (5 bases each). The sequence was obtained from a person between 18 and 65 years old who received the Ad26.COV2.S COVID-19 vaccine or a placebo. CDR3 bases: TGTGCCAGCAGTCCCGACCCCTCGACAGCACGGGGGTTCTTC. As protein: CASSPDPSTARGFF.